This is a list of T cell receptor beta chains from one sample in a study of OX40 agonist ivuxolimab in advanced cancers. The protocol was immunoSEQ multiplex PCR, while the TCRdb copy is restricted to in-frame clones and leaves out a portion. The sample holds approximately 40,000 clones; more than 70% are singletons and the top ten take approximately 23%. This sample comprised CD4+ or CD8+ T cells sorted from blood, obtained in a trial of the OX40 agonist ivuxolimab. These receptors all stem from an adult with an advanced solid tumor such as melanoma, head and neck, liver or kidney cancer. CDR3s include the opening cysteine and the closing phenylalanine or tryptophan. D genes are given only for firm matches. Size values are once, few and many counts, or a class for expanded clones, and some rows have none.

V gene	clone size	J gene	D gene	CDR3 protein	CDR3 DNA
TRBV12-5	-	TRBJ2-1	-	CASGLADFNEQFF	TGTGCTAGTGGTCTCGCCGACTTCAATGAGCAGTTCTTC
TRBV4-1	-	TRBJ2-5	-	CASSQVIVGAGQETQYF	TGCGCCAGCAGCCAAGTGATTGTCGGTGCGGGACAAGAGACCCAGTACTTC
TRBV4-1	-	TRBJ2-7	-	CASSQGLGGASPEQYF	TGCGCCAGCAGCCAAGGTTTGGGGGGCGCAAGCCCCGAGCAGTACTTC
TRBV10-3	-	TRBJ1-3	TRBD1	CAISESDRTSGNTIYF	TGTGCCATCAGTGAGTCGGACAGGACCTCCGGAAACACCATATATTTT
TRBV6-5	-	TRBJ2-1	-	CASSYGGPSNEQFF	TGTGCCAGCAGTTACGGGGGGCCCAGTAATGAGCAGTTCTTC
TRBV2	-	TRBJ2-5	TRBD2	CASSTGLAGGPGETQYF	TGTGCCAGCAGTACAGGACTAGCGGGAGGGCCGGGGGAGACCCAGTACTTC
TRBV6-4	few	TRBJ2-3	-	CASSDGDSTDTQYF	TGTGCCAGCAGTGACGGGGATAGCACAGATACGCAGTATTTT
TRBV5-4	-	TRBJ2-2	TRBD2	CASSVGLGDAGELFF	TGTGCCAGCAGCGTGGGACTAGGGGACGCCGGGGAGCTGTTTTTT
TRBV25-1	-	TRBJ2-1	TRBD1	CASSEFSGGSYNEQFF	TGTGCCAGCAGTGAATTTTCAGGGGGCTCCTACAATGAGCAGTTCTTC
TRBV4-1	-	TRBJ2-1	-	CASSQEHSGSFHEQFF	TGCGCCAGCAGCCAAGAGCATAGCGGCTCTTTCCATGAGCAGTTCTTC
TRBV19	-	TRBJ2-1	TRBD2	CASSIPWLAGGLNEQFF	TGTGCCAGTAGTATTCCGTGGCTAGCGGGAGGTTTAAATGAGCAGTTCTTC
TRBV7-9	-	TRBJ1-2	-	CASSSVGGDYGYTF	TGTGCCAGCAGCTCCGTTGGGGGCGACTATGGCTACACCTTC
TRBV4-1	once	TRBJ2-7	TRBD1	CASSQDRAGGNEQYF	TGCGCCAGCAGCCAAGATCGGGCAGGGGGCAACGAGCAGTACTTC
TRBV6-5	-	TRBJ2-3	TRBD2	CASSYRSGRSQYF	TGTGCCAGCAGTTATCGGAGCGGGAGATCGCAGTATTTT
TRBV10-3	-	TRBJ2-7	TRBD2	CAISESVGGFSYEQYF	TGTGCCATCAGTGAGTCGGTGGGAGGGTTCTCCTACGAGCAGTACTTC
TRBV7-6	medium-sized	TRBJ1-1	-	CASSLSAWGAGTEAFF	TGTGCCAGCAGCTTAAGTGCGTGGGGCGCGGGCACTGAAGCTTTCTTT
TRBV28	-	TRBJ2-7	-	CASSFSRVYEQYF	TGTGCCAGCAGTTTCTCTAGGGTGTACGAGCAGTACTTC
TRBV30	-	TRBJ1-2	-	CAWSSTSEGYTF	TGTGCCTGGAGTTCCACGTCGGAGGGCTACACCTTC
TRBV30	-	TRBJ2-6	-	CAWSAQTGANVLTF	TGTGCCTGGAGTGCGCAGACTGGGGCCAACGTCCTGACTTTC
TRBV10-3	-	TRBJ1-5	TRBD1	CAISDQGAGGNQPQHF	TGTGCCATCAGTGACCAGGGGGCTGGTGGCAATCAGCCCCAGCATTTT
TRBV6-4	few	TRBJ2-1	TRBD1	CASSDSGQGHNEQFF	TGTGCCAGCAGTGACTCCGGACAGGGACACAATGAGCAGTTCTTC
TRBV9	-	TRBJ2-1	TRBD2	CASSVGDGRPIF	TGTGCCAGCAGCGTAGGGGACGGGAGGCCAATCTTC
TRBV30	-	TRBJ2-3	TRBD1	CAWSLGQGVEWGQYF	TGTGCCTGGAGTCTCGGACAGGGGGTGGAGTGGGGGCAGTATTTT
TRBV18	few	TRBJ1-4	-	CASSSGQLNLLF	TGTGCCAGCTCATCCGGACAGCTTAACCTACTTTTT
TRBV6-1	-	TRBJ1-2	TRBD1	CAIGDRGPGGYTF	TGTGCCATAGGGGACAGGGGGCCAGGTGGCTACACCTTC
TRBV28	-	TRBJ1-5	TRBD1	CASRPTGGYSNQPQHF	TGTGCCAGCAGACCGACAGGGGGATATAGCAATCAGCCCCAGCATTTT
TRBV6-6	-	TRBJ2-1	-	CASTHGAADNEQFF	TGTGCCAGCACCCACGGGGCTGCGGACAATGAGCAGTTCTTC
TRBV13	-	TRBJ2-7	-	CASSIGEYGQKKAYEQYF	TGTGCCAGCAGCATAGGGGAGTATGGCCAGAAGAAAGCCTACGAGCAGTACTTC
TRBV13	-	TRBJ2-3	-	CASSFTDTQYF	TGTGCCAGCAGCTTCACAGATACGCAGTATTTT
TRBV30	few	TRBJ2-2	-	CAWSVLGGELFF	TGTGCCTGGAGTGTACTGGGCGGGGAGCTGTTTTTT
TRBV7-9	-	TRBJ2-3	-	CASSPRTGIGADTQYF	TGTGCCAGCAGCCCCCGCACAGGGATTGGTGCAGATACGCAGTATTTT
TRBV27	-	TRBJ1-2	TRBD1	CASSFGTGPYGYTF	TGTGCCAGCAGTTTCGGGACAGGGCCCTATGGCTACACCTTC
TRBV27	-	TRBJ2-1	TRBD2	CASSSGGGHGEQFF	TGTGCCAGCAGTTCCGGGGGGGGCCATGGTGAGCAGTTCTTC
TRBV4-1	once	TRBJ2-3	-	CASSQVPWDLNTQYF	TGCGCCAGCAGCCAAGTGCCCTGGGACCTAAATACGCAGTATTTT
TRBV6-5	-	TRBJ2-7	-	CASSFGSGEQYF	TGTGCCAGCAGTTTCGGGTCTGGAGAGCAGTACTTC
TRBV6-1	-	TRBJ2-7	TRBD2	CASSESGGSSYEQYF	TGTGCCAGCAGTGAAAGTGGCGGGAGCTCCTACGAGCAGTACTTC
TRBV5-1	-	TRBJ2-1	-	CASSFYQTGWVEQFF	TGCGCCAGCAGCTTTTACCAAACGGGATGGGTTGAGCAGTTCTTC
TRBV5-6	few	TRBJ2-7	-	CASSKDGYEQYF	TGTGCCAGCAGCAAGGACGGCTACGAGCAGTACTTC
TRBV7-3	-	TRBJ2-3	TRBD2	CASSLRGSIAGTPGDTQYF	TGTGCCAGCAGCTTAAGGGGATCAATAGCGGGAACCCCAGGAGATACGCAGTATTTT
TRBV5-8	-	TRBJ1-1	-	CASSLGRDVRTEAFF	TGTGCCAGCAGCTTGGGTAGGGACGTTCGGACTGAAGCTTTCTTT
TRBV27	-	TRBJ2-1	-	CASSLLGPYNEQFF	TGTGCCAGCAGTTTATTAGGACCTTACAATGAGCAGTTCTTC